This T cell receptor (beta chain) was sequenced during a study of cytomegalovirus exposure and HLA in healthy donors (dated 2017 in TCRdb). For the study in its entirety: According to an earlier analysis of around 600 of the donors, roughly 180 million T cells yielded 120 million or so unique TCR beta sequences and less than 300 Gb of sequence data. Roughly 300 gigabases of sequencing data and tens of millions of unique TCR sequences were included in an early release covering 550 to 800 HLA-typed donors. The genetic ancestry cluster associated with self-reported Caucasian donors included about 81% of the roughly 380 genotyped donors. The study aimed to test whether cataloging public T cell receptors could reveal signatures of past pathogen exposure. The T cell repertoires of some 670 subjects were profiled by immunosequencing and related to cytomegalovirus serostatus. A separate validation cohort of 90 to 150 different subjects was used in addition to the roughly 620-subject first cohort. To predict cytomegalovirus infection status, the study combined high-throughput TCR immunosequencing, statistical association of individual TCRs with disease status, and machine learning. A later analysis re-analyzed previously published TCR beta repertoires from 500 to 700 donors and added high-resolution HLA genotyping to study TCR occurrence patterns. Rather than using new phenotypic data, the later analysis identified candidate immune exposures from TCR beta sequences and from how often those sequences occurred across donors. An earlier analysis of fewer than 750 of the donors used high-throughput TCR beta sequencing to judge whether each TCR beta V gene segment behaved as functional or pseudogenic. Donor age, sex, ethnicity and CMV serostatus were compiled alongside the repertoire data. A later genetic analysis used genome-wide SNP genotypes for 398 of the 666 donors, treating that subset as a discovery cohort. All discovery cohort repertoires had been generated using a single sequencing platform. HLA typing covered class I and class II loci at four-digit resolution. The number of donors typed differed by locus, with 629-630 for A, B, C, DRB1 and DQB1, roughly 520 for DQA1, 606 for DPA1, and over 400 for DPB1. Roughly five DR-DQ haplotypes were treated as single units for association and clustering because of strong linkage in the cohort. Among some 410 genotyped donors of the cohort, an average of roughly 240,000 unique TCR beta nucleotide sequences were sequenced per donor, roughly 18% of them non-productive. What the work shows at the level of the full study, not this receptor alone: In vitro tests confirmed that a few of the cytomegalovirus-associated TCR beta chains recognize cytomegalovirus antigens. In an earlier analysis of a few hundred of the donors, most TCR beta V segments were observed in productive rearrangements about 87% or about 30% of the time, broadly matching IMGT annotations. Immune exposure information for the cohort was limited to CMV serostatus. The earlier analysis of almost 600 of the donors excluded approximately 17 rarely observed V segments, including chromosome 9 orphons, because counts were too low. While some public TCRs were present in many individuals, most TCR sequences turned up only very rarely across donors. Compared with the roughly 670-donor mean, donors in an Asian-associated ancestry cluster had fewer N-insertions in productive TCRs, according to a later genetic analysis. According to the authors, the approach could potentially be generalized to other disease states and immunological phenotypes. Linkage disequilibrium might explain the correlated functional status among segregating V segments, but an unknown experimental factor could not be excluded. The classifier was reported to diagnose cytomegalovirus status with high specificity and sensitivity in both the original and validation cohorts. In a later analysis, HLA-associated TCR beta chains were found to be more clonally expanded and to have lower generation probabilities than equally common non-associated chains. According to a later analysis, most CMV-associated TCR beta chains appeared to be HLA-restricted, and the HLA associations seemed to be driven largely by CMV exposure. Roughly uniform sequencing depth across donors was assumed in presence/absence analyses, although this assumption may not hold. In a later analysis, several top co-occurrence clusters were reported to appear linked to parvovirus B19, influenza, CMV and Epstein-Barr virus. In this cohort, only TCR beta chains were sequenced, and detectable features were limited by the absence of alpha or paired-chain data. The 87-base-pair reads could not distinguish some IMGT-functional V segments, including TRBV6-2 and TRBV6-3, so those segments were excluded. In a later analysis, the rate of TCR association differed among HLA loci, with DRB1 alleles having the most associated TCRs and HLA-C alleles having the fewest. A further reported finding was that TCR beta sequences accurately predicted the HLA-A and HLA-B alleles for most subjects in the first cohort. In a later analysis, 15,000 to 20,000 TCR beta sequences were associated with specific HLA alleles at a false discovery rate of 0.05. Because HLA typing was unavailable for some donors at each locus, only the typed subset was used in association tests. In a later genetic analysis, a missense DCLRE1C variant was associated with V-gene and J-gene trimming of TCR beta chains, and the association was replicated in an independent cohort. The sequencing pipeline was judged likely to have produced a cluster of highly shared sequence variants as a technical artifact. Assigning TCR associations to individual alleles was difficult when HLA alleles, especially DR and DQ, strongly co-occurred. The study listed 164 TCR beta chains as associated with cytomegalovirus.

The cohort consisted of 666 healthy bone marrow donors. Cohort members were all nominally healthy when sampled, although unrecorded immune exposures were likely present. The donor was CMV seropositive and belonged to the group of around 300 seropositive cohort members. Every donor gave a peripheral blood sample, and the peripheral blood mononuclear cells from that sample were used for TCR beta sequencing. Genomic DNA extraction from the blood cell samples was performed with the Qiagen DNeasy Blood Extraction Kit. As regards this clone: There is no known antigen for this receptor. A read error may account for a junction end that differs from germline.

Reading from cysteine to phenylalanine, the CDR3 counts 16 amino acids. CDR3 DNA only is kept here, 48 bases in frame from base 1. The germline V gene (reference sequence) supplies CDR1 SEHNR and CDR2 FQNEAQ. The library was obtained by the immunoSEQ multiplex PCR assay. For the multiplex PCR, a mixture combining 60 forward primers for TCR Vbeta segments and 13 reverse primers for TCR Jbeta segments was used. The CDR3 region of rearranged TCR beta genes was amplified from genomic DNA by a multiplex PCR assay. Amplified TCR beta libraries were sequenced as 87-base-pair reads on the Illumina HiSeq System. Per the original workflow: A later analysis tallied roughly 80 million unique TCR beta chains across the 700 or so repertoires, and some 10 million of those chains were shared by two or more donors. To remove PCR and sequencing errors, raw reads were error-corrected and collapsed into unique sequences using a nearest-neighbor algorithm that merged closely related sequences. CDR3 sequences were aligned to IMGT reference sequences to assign V, D and J gene segments. For a sequence to be retained, at least a six-nucleotide match to both a V gene segment and a J gene segment was required. Rearrangements were called productive when the CDR3 lacked stop codons and stayed in frame with V and J; all others were non-productive. CDR3 was defined by IMGT convention, running from the second conserved V-encoded cysteine to the conserved J-encoded phenylalanine. The earlier analysis of about 560 of the donors excluded any sequence lacking an unambiguous match to a single V gene segment. In an earlier analysis of 450 to 750 of the donors, a V segment was called functional when productive rearrangements were above 56.7%, and segregating when the standard deviation between donors exceeded 5%. A statistical classification framework was built to diagnose cytomegalovirus status from the catalog of TCR beta chain sequences. V and J gene assignment, in a later analysis, came from comparing TCR nucleotide sequences with IMGT/GENE-DB human TR gene sequences. Using the TCRdist pipeline, a later analysis assigned CDR3 sequences along with most-parsimonious VDJ recombination scenarios. In a later analysis, each TCR beta chain was defined by its CDR3 amino acid sequence together with its V-gene family, and reads lacking a unique V-gene family were excluded. In a later analysis, around 600 highly shared, low-generation-probability nucleotide sequences were removed to address suspected cross-contamination and a sequencing artifact. In a later analysis, a clonal expansion index was calculated for each public chain from normalized within-repertoire ranks of inferred template counts. Generation probabilities in a later analysis came from a VDJ recombination model fitted to out-of-frame rearrangements, and those results were checked against IGoR. A later analysis scored TCR-TCR, TCR-HLA and TCR-CMV co-occurrence with hypergeometric tests, applying a repertoire-size bias correction to TCR pairs. A later analysis estimated false discovery rates by permuting HLA or CMV assignments 20 times. In a later analysis, co-occurring TCRs were grouped with DBSCAN, and TCRdist sequence similarity was added when clustering was performed within HLA-allele-positive subsets. For co-occurrence clustering, repertoires with fewer than 30,000 or more than 120,000 public chains were excluded, along with four to six repertoires with anomalous nucleotide sharing. In TCRdb, the immuneACCESS table is reduced to in-frame sequences with V and J assigned. These tables do not hold every clone; where another copy was compared, an unresolved V gene accounts for under half, and the others remain unexplained. V and J calls and clone size come straight from that table; D and trimming were deduced from the DNA. Recorded for this sample are about 95,000 clones; 78% of them occurred a single time. The top ten clones comprise roughly 4.3% of the sample.

This clonotype was sampled from a woman aged 40 to 49 in good health and CMV-seropositive. The sequenced sample consisted of PBMCs. In this chain, TRBV7-9 is recombined with TRBJ2-7, and TRBD2 may be the D gene, going by 8 matching bases. The CDR3 sequence is CSSSLGGGGLRYEQYF. The DNA sequence is given as TGTTCCAGCAGCTTAGGGGGCGGGGGGTTAAGATACGAGCAGTACTTC.